This TCR beta chain emerged from a study of early T cells in non-severe SARS-CoV-2 infection. The V and J ends lost 7 bases and 8 bases respectively, with 17 bases between them. Germline V CDR1 and CDR2: SGHTA, FQGTGA. The CDR3 contains 14 residues. TCRdb used MiXCR to reprocess the 5' RACE reads, holding one entry per CDR3 protein. Altogether about 33,000 distinct CDR3 sequences are present, 5.5% to 7% being singletons, with the ten largest covering approximately 4.1%. The material sequenced was whole blood. The sequence came from an adult who was a healthcare worker with PCR-confirmed SARS-CoV-2 infection or an uninfected control (not recorded which). The rearrangement links TRBV7-3 to TRBJ2-2; D is perhaps TRBD1 (6 bases). The CDR3 spells CASTSQQGIGELFF. The CDR3 bases are TGTGCCAGCACCTCTCAACAGGGTATTGGGGAGCTGTTTTTT.